This T cell receptor beta chain was profiled in a study of human T cells and chemical hapten exposure (dated by TCRdb to 2020 to 2022). In the study overall: For sensitization, 2% DPC in acetone was applied to a 2 cm by 2 cm area of upper inner arm skin. Throughout the roughly 24-week study period, patients were also given weekly therapeutic DPC doses on the scalp. Patch testing was done on the upper back using Finn chambers containing 0.01% DPC, and results were scored after 6 days according to International Contact Dermatitis Research Group standards. The patient cohort, mostly female, included alopecia areata with under or over 50% scalp involvement, alopecia totalis and alopecia universalis. Libraries were combined into a pool for sequencing, and differences in TCR yield between samples came mainly from small differences in library volumes within the pool. Peripheral blood TCR repertoire changes were tracked in vivo in alopecia patients during primary and secondary sensitization to the hapten diphenylcyclopropenone (DPC). Blood samples were taken from patients before sensitization (week 0) and then at 2, 6 and about 24 weeks after DPC sensitization. Blood for TCR sequencing was provided by twenty-nine alopecia patients at one to four time points (pre-sensitization, 2, 6 and 24 weeks).

In the germline V gene, CDR1 corresponds to LGHNA and CDR2 to YSLEER. V loses 0 bases, J loses 4 bases, and the germline ends lie 18 bases apart. The CDR3 sequence holds 17 residues, the cysteine and phenylalanine included. The kept DNA is CDR3 alone, 51 bases in frame from the first base. The method was RACE. The instrument given in TCRdb is NextSeq 500. During library preparation, unique molecular identifiers were attached to individual cDNA molecules so that TCRs could be counted quantitatively and reproducibly. Both TCR alpha and TCR beta chains were sequenced from each blood RNA sample. Processing in the source paper ran as follows. A median of roughly 98,000 TCRs per sample was observed, with a range of 23,224 to 690,600. V, J and CDR3 annotation of the TCR reads was performed with the Decombinator software suite. Every sample was subsampled to the same number of TCRs (28,000) for the PS versus PT1 abundance plots. TCRs were defined as expanded if absent before sensitization and observed at least eight times at the 2-week time point. Through fastp at Q25 and MiXCR, TCRdb rebuilt clones from the public reads, retaining in-frame beta chains. Every distinct CDR3 protein forms one entry, paired with its most common genes and DNA. These V and J calls derive from TCRdb rather than the authors' analysis. For this sample the table gives about 350,000 distinct CDR3 sequences, of which 5% to 6.5% were detected only once. About 8.2% of the sample rests with the top ten.

What the study reported, not specific to this receptor: Because every patient had alopecia, a presumed autoimmune disease, the patients' immune response might differ from that of healthy individuals. After repeated subsampling, changes were observed in the strength of the expansion versus patch-test correlation and in the threshold at which the correlation became significant. Compared with pre-sensitization or healthy control sets, expanded TCRs formed significantly more large CDR3 similarity clusters, which is consistent with antigen-driven responses. No change with DPC sensitization was found in the number of TCRs above 1 in 1000 frequency, and no evidence of global repertoire structure alterations was found. A positive correlation was found between the number of PT1 expanded TCRs and patch test score, with significance reached at thresholds 8, 16 and 32 but not 4.

Taken with the paper, the label for time point translates to: pre-sensitization, week 0. The treatment or condition label here, explained by the study, means: therapeutic diphenylcyclopropenone sensitization with weekly scalp DPC. Blood at each patch-test visit was drawn before the patch test was applied. To be eligible, patients had to be aged 18 to 70, diagnosed with alopecia and judged suitable for DPC therapy, while pregnant patients were excluded. Unfractionated whole blood was collected in Tempus Blood RNA tubes, and total RNA was extracted from that blood. Note on this clonotype: This clone's antigen is unknown. Base qualities are not recorded, but no much larger clone differs from it by a single base.

Sequenced here: whole blood, sampled in connection with sensitization to the hapten diphenylcyclopropenone (DPC). The TCR originated in a woman under 30 with alopecia areata. Some clones in this sample may be carry-over from other donors' samples. The chain is assembled from TRBV4-3 and TRBJ1-2, and possibly TRBD1, on 6 matching bases. The CDR3 sequence is CASSQEYRDAEFYGYTF. The DNA reads TGCGCCAGCAGCCAAGAGTACAGGGACGCAGAGTTCTATGGCTACACCTTC.